These 4 T cell receptor beta chains originate from one sample sequenced in a study of blood T cell repertoires in COVID-19. TCRdb keeps only in-frame clones here, not all; method: immunoSEQ multiplex PCR. The sample holds under 200,000 clones, 70% to 90% seen once. Specimen: peripheral blood. The receptors were gathered from a man in his forties with active or convalescent COVID-19.

V and J are TRBV9 and TRBJ1-1, with 7 bases identical to TRBD1. Germline V CDR1 and CDR2: SGDLS, YYNGEE. The J segment lost 4 bases and the V segment lost 3 bases, leaving 9 bases of the junction unmatched. There are 15 residues in the CDR3. This CDR3 is CASSARRAGGTEAFF. For the CDR3, the DNA is TGTGCCAGCAGCGCCCGAAGGGCAGGGGGCACTGAAGCTTTCTTT.

This chain joins TRBV25-1 and TRBJ1-2, with D unresolved. Germline lookup yields CDR1 MGHDK and CDR2 SYGVNS. Trimming took 1 base from V and 2 from J, leaving 2 bases between them. The CDR3 loop spans 12 amino acids. The DNA of the CDR3 is TGTGCCAGCAGTGAATCAAACTATGGCTACACCTTC. Translation gives CASSESNYGYTF.

This clone was recorded a few times. The chain carries TRBV5-1 and TRBJ1-1; D is ambiguous. Germline lookup yields CDR1 SGHRS and CDR2 YFSETQ. Trimming pared 1 base from V and 5 bases from J, leaving 9 bases between. This CDR3 has 13 residues. CDR3 in amino acids: CASSLLERTEAFF. As DNA, the CDR3 is TGCGCCAGCAGCTTGTTGGAGAGGACTGAAGCTTTCTTT. The variable domain in full, completed from reference TRBV5-1 and TRBJ1-1, reads KAGVTQTPRYLIKTRGQQVTLSCSPISGHRSVSWYQQTPGQGLQFLFEYFSETQRNKGNFPGRFSGRQFSNSRSEMNVSTLELGDSALYLCASSLLERTEAFFGQGTRLTVV.

The J gene is TRBJ2-1, the V gene TRBV2; no firm D call. V lost 2 bases and J 10 bases, leaving 15 bases between the germline ends. The CDR3 is made up of 14 amino acids. The germline CDR1 and CDR2 sequences are SNHLY and FYNNEI. DNA for the CDR3: TGTGCCAGCAGTGAATACGAGGCCTTTAGAGAGCAGTTCTTC. It translates to CASSEYEAFREQFF.